Sequencing of this T cell receptor (beta chain) was carried out in a study of human T cells and chemical hapten exposure. Study-wide background: Sensitization was performed using 2% DPC on a roughly 2 cm by roughly 2 cm upper inner arm skin site. Patients had diphenylcyclopropenone applied to the scalp weekly throughout the approximately 25-week study.

Time point indicated: pre-sensitization, week 0. Indicated treatment: therapeutic diphenylcyclopropenone sensitization with weekly scalp DPC. Original methodology: TCR counts had a median of approximately 87,000 per sample and spanned 23,224 to 690,600. One entry per CDR3 protein, called by TCRdb with MiXCR from the RACE reads. For this entry, the V and J calls and clone size follow TCRdb and not the study's own pipeline. The sample consists of about 380,000 distinct CDR3 sequences, 4% to 6% of them appearing once. Study results and limitations: Against controls, expanded TCRs gave rise to significantly more large CDR3 similarity clusters.

A remark on this clonotype: Its target is not known.

The CDR3 has 14 amino acids. The germline V and J ends were trimmed by 2 bases and 6 bases, with 13 bases remaining between them. The germline V gene has CDR1 MNHEY and CDR2 SVGAGI. Material: whole blood, obtained in connection with sensitization to the hapten diphenylcyclopropenone (DPC). V is TRBV6-5 and J is TRBJ1-1; possibly TRBD1 for D (6 bases). The source is a woman between 50 and 59 years old with alopecia areata. Some clones in this sample may be carry-over from other donors' samples. DNA of the CDR3: TGTGCCAGCAGTTACGTCTCCGGGGGCGCTGAAGCTTTCTTT. Translated: CASSYVSGGAEAFF.